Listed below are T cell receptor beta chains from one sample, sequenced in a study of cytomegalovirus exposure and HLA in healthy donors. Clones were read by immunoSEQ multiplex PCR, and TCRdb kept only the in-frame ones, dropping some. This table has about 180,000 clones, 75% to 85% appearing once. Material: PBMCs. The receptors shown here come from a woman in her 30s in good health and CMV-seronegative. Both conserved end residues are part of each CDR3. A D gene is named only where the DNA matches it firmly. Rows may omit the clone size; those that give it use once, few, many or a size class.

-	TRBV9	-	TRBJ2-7	CASSVDAATYEQYF	TGTGCCAGCAGCGTAGATGCGGCTACCTACGAGCAGTACTTC
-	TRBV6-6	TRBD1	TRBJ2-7	CASSPPGGGYEQYF	TGTGCCAGCAGCCCGCCAGGGGGCGGCTACGAGCAGTACTTC
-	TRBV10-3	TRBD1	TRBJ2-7	CAVTGGSDEQYF	TGTGCCGTTACAGGGGGCAGCGACGAGCAGTACTTC
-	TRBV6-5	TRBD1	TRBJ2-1	CASSHDRGQYNEQFF	TGTGCCAGCAGTCACGACAGGGGGCAATACAATGAGCAGTTCTTC
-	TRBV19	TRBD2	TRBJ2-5	CASSIDRGERKTQYF	TGTGCCAGTAGTATAGATCGGGGGGAAAGAAAGACCCAGTACTTC
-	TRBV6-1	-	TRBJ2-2	CASSEAKQPLTGELFF	TGTGCCAGCAGTGAAGCGAAACAGCCCTTAACCGGGGAGCTGTTTTTT
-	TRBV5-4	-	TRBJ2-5	CASSSTFRGSETQYF	TGTGCCAGCAGCTCCACTTTCCGAGGGTCAGAGACCCAGTACTTC
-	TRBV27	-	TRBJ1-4	CASSLSLGRKLFF	TGTGCCAGCAGTTTATCGTTGGGGAGGAAACTGTTTTTT
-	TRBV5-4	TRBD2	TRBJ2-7	CASSSITSGGAYEQYF	TGTGCCAGCAGCAGCATAACTAGCGGGGGGGCCTACGAGCAGTACTTC
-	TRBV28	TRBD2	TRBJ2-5	CASSLGGVQETQYF	TGTGCCAGCAGTTTAGGGGGGGTCCAAGAGACCCAGTACTTC
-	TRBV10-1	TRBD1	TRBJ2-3	CASSENRGDTQYF	TGCGCCAGCAGTGAGAACAGGGGTGATACGCAGTATTTT
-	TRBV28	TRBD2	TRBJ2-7	CASSLTSGSVYEQYF	TGTGCCAGCAGTCTTACTAGCGGGAGTGTCTACGAGCAGTACTTC
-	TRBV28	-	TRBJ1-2	CASSLLSTSVNYGYTF	TGTGCCAGCAGTTTATTATCGACATCAGTCAACTATGGCTACACCTTC
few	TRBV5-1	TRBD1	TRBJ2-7	CASSSGQGRSYEQYF	TGCGCCAGCAGCTCGGGACAGGGGCGCTCCTACGAGCAGTACTTC
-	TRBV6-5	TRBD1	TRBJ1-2	CASSYSGQGNYGYTF	TGTGCCAGCAGTTACTCGGGACAGGGGAACTATGGCTACACCTTC
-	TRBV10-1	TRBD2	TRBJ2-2	CASTGGMDTGELFF	TGCGCCAGCACGGGGGGGATGGACACCGGGGAGCTGTTTTTT
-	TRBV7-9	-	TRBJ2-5	CASSLGAGAQTQYF	TGTGCCAGCAGCCTTGGGGCAGGGGCGCAGACCCAGTACTTC
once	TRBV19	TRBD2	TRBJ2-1	CASGTSGYNEQFF	TGTGCCAGTGGGACTAGCGGTTACAATGAGCAGTTCTTC
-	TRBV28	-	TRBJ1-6	CASKRAGENSPLHF	TGTGCCAGCAAAAGGGCAGGGGAAAATTCACCCCTCCACTTT
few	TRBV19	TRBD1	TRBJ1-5	CASSGGDRAINQPQHF	TGTGCCAGTAGTGGGGGGGACAGGGCCATCAATCAGCCCCAGCATTTT
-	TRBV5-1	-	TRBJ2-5	CASSFPYPVGTQETQYF	TGCGCCAGCAGCTTCCCTTACCCAGTTGGCACCCAAGAGACCCAGTACTTC
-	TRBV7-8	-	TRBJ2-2	CASSLGGLVSLNTGELFF	TGTGCCAGCAGCTTAGGAGGGCTAGTCTCTCTGAACACCGGGGAGCTGTTTTTT
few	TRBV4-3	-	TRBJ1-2	CASSKDYYGYTF	TGCGCCAGCAGCAAGGACTACTATGGCTACACCTTC
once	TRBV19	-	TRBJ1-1	CASSIPDTNTEAFF	TGTGCCAGTAGTATCCCCGACACGAACACTGAAGCTTTCTTT
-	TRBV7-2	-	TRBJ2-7	CASSLVVYEQYF	TGTGCCAGCAGCTTAGTAGTCTACGAGCAGTACTTC
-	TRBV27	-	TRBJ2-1	CASSLVSLSSYNEQFF	TGTGCCAGCAGTTTGGTCAGTCTCAGCTCCTACAATGAGCAGTTCTTC
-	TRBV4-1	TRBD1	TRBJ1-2	CASSQVLGGRGPGGYTF	TGCGCCAGCAGCCAAGTTCTGGGGGGCAGGGGGCCTGGTGGCTACACCTTC
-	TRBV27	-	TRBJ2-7	CASSLGGSYEQYF	TGTGCCAGCAGTTTGGGGGGATCCTACGAGCAGTACTTC
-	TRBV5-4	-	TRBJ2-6	CASSLQTATFSGANVLTF	TGTGCCAGCAGCTTACAGACAGCAACCTTCTCTGGGGCCAACGTCCTGACTTTC
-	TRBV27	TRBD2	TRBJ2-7	CASKGLAGVSGEQYF	TGTGCCAGCAAGGGACTAGCGGGAGTTTCGGGCGAGCAGTACTTC
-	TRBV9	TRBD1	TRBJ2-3	CASSVAGQGTPDTQYF	TGTGCCAGCAGCGTAGCCGGACAGGGGACCCCAGATACGCAGTATTTT
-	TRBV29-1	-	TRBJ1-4	CSVIGPERLFF	TGCAGCGTAATCGGTCCTGAGAGACTGTTTTTT
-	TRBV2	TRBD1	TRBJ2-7	CASSELGDSSYEQYF	TGTGCCAGCAGTGAATTGGGGGACAGCTCCTACGAGCAGTACTTC
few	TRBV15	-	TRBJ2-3	CATSPHTYTQYF	TGTGCCACCAGCCCACATACCTATACGCAGTATTTT
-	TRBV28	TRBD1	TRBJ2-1	CASSTPQGVNEQFF	TGTGCCAGCAGTACGCCCCAGGGGGTGAATGAGCAGTTCTTC
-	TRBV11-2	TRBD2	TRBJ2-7	CASSSLSGSGYEQYF	TGTGCCAGTTCCTCCCTTAGCGGGAGCGGTTACGAGCAGTACTTC
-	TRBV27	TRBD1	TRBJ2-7	CASYGQGAYEQYF	TGTGCCAGCTATGGACAGGGGGCCTACGAGCAGTACTTC
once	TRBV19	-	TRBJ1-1	CASNLGVEAFF	TGTGCCAGTAATCTCGGGGTTGAAGCTTTCTTT
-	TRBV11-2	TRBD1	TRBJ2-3	CASSLVGTGITDTQYF	TGTGCCAGCAGCTTAGTCGGGACAGGGATTACAGATACGCAGTATTTT
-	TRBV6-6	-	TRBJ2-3	CASSFEGVPTDTQYF	TGTGCCAGCAGCTTCGAAGGAGTGCCCACAGATACGCAGTATTTT
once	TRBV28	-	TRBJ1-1	CASSLLPGDTEAFF	TGTGCCAGCAGCCTACTCCCAGGGGACACTGAAGCTTTCTTT
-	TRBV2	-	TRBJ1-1	CASSYRTEAFF	TGTGCCAGCAGTTACAGGACCGAAGCTTTCTTT
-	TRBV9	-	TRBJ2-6	CASSPRGRVYATVSGANVLTF	TGTGCCAGCAGCCCGCGGGGCAGGGTATACGCTACTGTCTCTGGGGCCAACGTCCTGACTTTC
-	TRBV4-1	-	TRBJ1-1	CASSQIQERNTEAFF	TGCGCCAGCAGCCAAATACAGGAAAGGAACACTGAAGCTTTCTTT
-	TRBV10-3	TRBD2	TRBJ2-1	CAISDRTSGGNEQFF	TGTGCCATCAGTGACAGGACTAGCGGGGGGAATGAGCAGTTCTTC
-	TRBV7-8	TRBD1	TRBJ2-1	CASSAQGAVYNEQFF	TGTGCCAGCAGCGCACAGGGGGCTGTCTACAATGAGCAGTTCTTC
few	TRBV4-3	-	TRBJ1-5	CASSLEAGGGNQPQHF	TGCGCCAGCAGCTTAGAGGCCGGGGGAGGCAATCAGCCCCAGCATTTT
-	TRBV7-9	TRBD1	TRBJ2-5	CASSSGGVFGETQYF	TGTGCCAGCAGCTCAGGGGGAGTTTTTGGAGAGACCCAGTACTTC
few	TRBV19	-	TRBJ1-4	CASREGEGAREKLFF	TGTGCCAGTCGCGAGGGGGAAGGGGCCCGTGAAAAACTGTTTTTT